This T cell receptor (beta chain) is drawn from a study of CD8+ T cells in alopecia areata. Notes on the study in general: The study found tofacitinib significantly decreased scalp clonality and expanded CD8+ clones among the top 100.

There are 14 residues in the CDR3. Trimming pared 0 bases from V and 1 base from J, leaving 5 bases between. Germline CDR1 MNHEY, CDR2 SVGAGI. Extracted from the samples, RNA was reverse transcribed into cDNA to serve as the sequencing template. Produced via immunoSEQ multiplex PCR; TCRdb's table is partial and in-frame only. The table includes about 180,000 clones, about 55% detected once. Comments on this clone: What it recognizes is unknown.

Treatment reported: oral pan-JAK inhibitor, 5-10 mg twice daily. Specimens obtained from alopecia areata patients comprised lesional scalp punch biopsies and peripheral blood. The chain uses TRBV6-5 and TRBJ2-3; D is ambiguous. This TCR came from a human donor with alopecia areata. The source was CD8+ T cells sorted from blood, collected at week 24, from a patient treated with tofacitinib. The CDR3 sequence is CASSYSPGTDTQYF. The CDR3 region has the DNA TGTGCCAGCAGTTACTCTCCTGGCACAGATACGCAGTATTTT.